These 10 T cell receptor beta chains were all obtained from the same sample, sequenced in a study of molecular identifiers for immune sequencing clone quantification. Via MiXCR, TCRdb re-called the PCR reads, giving one row per CDR3 protein. The table records hundreds of thousands of distinct CDR3 sequences, just under 20% of them present only once. Sequencing was carried out using naive CD8+ T cells from blood, with Jurkat cell RNA spiked in. The subset here: FACS-sorted CD8+CD4-CCR7+CD45RA+ naive T cells. The receptor set was obtained from a human donor in good health. Some libraries in this study had Jurkat cell RNA spiked in.

About this clonotype itself: At one end the junction does not follow the germline gene, possibly because of a read error. The gene calls are TRBV9 and TRBJ2-1, with TRBD2 matching 12 bases. Germline CDR1 and CDR2: SGDLS and YYNGEE. This CDR3 is 15 amino acids long. This chain's CDR3 is CANSLSSGRADEQFF. CDR3 coding DNA: TGTGCCAACAGCCTTTCTAGCGGGAGGGCCGATGAGCAGTTCTTC.

In its sample, this clonotype was seen many times. V gene TRBV11-2 combines with J gene TRBJ1-4, with TRBD1 as a possible D gene (5 bases). Germline values: CDR1 SGHAT, CDR2 FQNNGV. V lost 4 bases and J 6 bases, leaving 12 bases between the germline ends. The CDR3 covers 14 residues. The DNA for the CDR3 is TGTGCCAGCAGCTGGACTGCGGGGGATGAAAAACTGTTTTTT. Translated: CASSWTAGDEKLFF.

This clonotype was observed a single time. Just one base apart from a much larger clone, this may be a read error. The conserved phenylalanine or tryptophan normally closing the CDR3 is absent here, so this likely arose from a read error. V and J are TRBV5-1 and TRBJ1-1; possibly TRBD1 for D (6 bases). The germline CDR1 and CDR2 sequences are SGHRS and YFSETQ. This CDR3 region has 14 residues. With 0 bases removed from V and 4 bases from J, the gap between germline ends came to 10 bases. The CDR3 DNA reads TGCGCCAGCAGCTTGGAGGGGGTGGCCACTGAAGCTTTCCTT. As protein: CASSLEGVATEAFL.

This clonotype was counted ten times or more. The V gene is TRBV7-6, the J gene TRBJ2-5, with 7 positions matching TRBD2. The junction had 18 bases not matched to a gene; V was cut back by 4 bases and J by 7 bases. Germline V gene data show CDR1 as SGHVS and CDR2 as FNYEAQ. This CDR3 spans 17 amino acids. This CDR3 reads CASSSQKSGGTFATQYF. CDR3 nucleotides: TGTGCCAGCAGCTCCCAAAAGTCGGGGGGTACCTTCGCGACCCAGTACTTC.

Ten or more counts support this clonotype. The rearrangement uses TRBV5-1 and TRBJ2-3; D is perhaps TRBD2 (5 bases). The CDR3 has 14 amino acids. V was shortened by 2 bases and J by 2 bases, with 9 bases between the two germline ends. CDR1 and CDR2 (germline): SGHRS, YFSETQ. The CDR3: CASSFEGATDTQYF. The CDR3 nucleotides are TGCGCCAGCAGCTTCGAGGGAGCCACAGATACGCAGTATTTT.

The chain carries TRBV7-9 and TRBJ1-1, with 7 bases matching TRBD1. The germline CDR1 and CDR2 sequences are SEHNR and FQNEAQ (reference sequence). The CDR3 is 17 amino acids. J lost 0 bases, V lost 2 bases, and 9 bases had no gene match. For the CDR3, the DNA is TGTGCCAGCAGCTTACCGGCCGGGACAGAGCTGAACACTGAAGCTTTCTTT. Protein sequence: CASSLPAGTELNTEAFF.

This clonotype was detected only a few times. The chain employs TRBV19 and TRBJ1-5; D is unresolved. The V gene's germline CDR1 is LNHDA and CDR2 SQIVND (reference sequence). This CDR3 spans 12 amino acids. V dropped 1 base and J dropped 7 bases, with 5 bases sitting between them. CDR3 nucleotide sequence: TGTGCCAGTAGTATAGGGTGGCAGCCCCAGCATTTT. This gives the protein CASSIGWQPQHF.

The sample holds one count of this clonotype. Since a much larger clone is just one base distant, this may be a read error. The rearrangement uses TRBV7-2 and TRBJ2-7, with TRBD1 as a possible D gene (6 bases). Per germline, CDR1 SGHTA and CDR2 FQGNSA. There are 16 residues in the CDR3. V shed 1 base and J shed 0 bases, with 13 bases lying between them. CDR3 bases: TGTGCCAGCAGCTTAGGTGTAGACAGGAGCTCCTACGAGCAGTACTTC. This encodes CASSLGVDRSSYEQYF.

This clonotype was picked up many times. V usage is TRBV6-2 or TRBV6-3 and J usage is TRBJ2-2; D is undetermined. Trimming left V 0 bases short and J 4 bases short, with 12 bases between. The CDR3 sequence is 16 residues long. Germline-derived CDR1 and CDR2 are MNHEY and SVGEGT. CDR3 amino acids: CASSYSTPSGTGELFF. CDR3 DNA: TGTGCCAGCAGTTACTCGACTCCCTCGGGCACCGGGGAGCTGTTTTTT.

This clonotype was found many times. This chain joins TRBV27 and TRBJ2-7; no clear D gene. The CDR3 length is 14 residues. The V end was cut by 4 bases, the J end by 5 bases, with 15 bases between. In germline, CDR1 is MNHEY, CDR2 SMNVEV (reference sequence). CDR3 in amino acids: CASSSTPVHNEQYF. The CDR3 DNA sequence: TGTGCCAGCAGTTCGACCCCGGTACATAACGAGCAGTACTTC.